The following is a T cell receptor (beta chain) sequence with its context. This record belongs to a study of shared clonotypes between healthy human individuals. Positively selected for CCR7, the CD45RO-negative cells used as naive CD8 cells excluded terminally differentiated effector memory CD45RA+ cells. All donors were Caucasian adults living in Nashville, Tennessee. The ends lost 0 bases at V and 0 bases at J; junction bases unmatched: 3. Germline V gives CDR1 MNHEY, CDR2 SMNVEV (reference sequence). This CDR3 comprises 18 residues. Measured with immunoSEQ multiplex PCR; TCRdb has only the in-frame clones, and not every one. The repertoire includes just over 2,000,000 clones, less than 95% of them detected once, and 1.1% sits in the top ten.

Source material: naive CD8+ T cells sorted from blood. This chain links TRBV27 with TRBJ2-1; 12 positions match TRBD2. The clonotype comes from a man between 18 and 29 years old in good health. The CDR3 loop reads CASSLSGLAGSSYNEQFF. As DNA, the CDR3 is TGTGCCAGCAGTTTATCAGGACTAGCGGGGAGCTCCTACAATGAGCAGTTCTTC.